This TCR beta chain was observed in a study of identical twins (dated by TCRdb to the mid-2010s). In the study overall: The study deep-sequenced TCR alpha and beta repertoires from monozygotic twins, unrelated adults of various ages and cord blood to test whether fetal clonotypes persist. To rule out contamination, replicate twin experiments were performed at different times with different library preparation protocols.

Taken from the germline V gene (reference sequence), the CDR1 and CDR2 loops are DFQATT and SNEGSKA. V loses 3 bases of germline sequence and J loses 7 bases, and the interval between the two ends is 15 bases. Reading from cysteine to phenylalanine, the CDR3 counts 14 amino acids. The sequence is cut down to CDR3 DNA, 42 bases in frame from base 1. Receptor libraries were prepared by 5' RACE. Sequencing took place on an Illumina HiSeq 2000. A universal primer binding site was introduced by template switching, and a unique molecular identifier was present in the final cDNA, enabling accurate counting of TCR cDNA molecules. Specific primers in the conserved constant-segment region were used to synthesize first-strand cDNA for the TCR alpha and beta chains. To control for contamination, every cDNA library was double barcoded, receiving both a SMART-Mk sample barcode and Illumina barcodes. TruSeq adapter sequences along with Illumina sample barcodes were introduced in two successive PCR steps. The Illumina HiSeq platform was used with custom primers to sequence TCR alpha and beta cDNA libraries. As for how the authors treated the data: MiGEC was used to process raw reads and extract unique molecular identifiers, and MiXCR was used to find CDR3 positions. For each individual, recombination models were inferred using an EM algorithm with the repgenHMM and IGoR tools. Shared clonotypes were analyzed with the tcR package in R, and sharing was normalized by the product of cloneset sizes. Out-of-frame nonproductive sequences were analyzed to study raw recombination free of thymic and clonal selection effects. The public reads were reanalyzed by TCRdb: fastp trimming at Q25, MiXCR alignment, in-frame beta chains only. Each record represents a unique CDR3 protein, reported with the most common genes and DNA among its rows. The V and J calls reflect TCRdb's pipeline rather than the authors' work. Recorded for this sample are more than 1.5 million distinct CDR3 sequences; around 29% of them occurred a single time. The biggest ten clones account for about 0.3% of the sample.

The full study reports these points: Invariant T cells such as MAIT and iNKT could partly confound zero-insertion analyses, although diverse VJ usage argued against such confounding for most clonotypes. Fewer insertions were carried by abundant cord blood beta clonotypes; a weaker similar trend was observed in young adult naive repertoires, while no such trend was observed in memory repertoires. In beta out-of-frame sequences, excess twin sharing was weaker, because having fewer shared sequences lowered the signal-to-noise ratio. In monozygotic twins, recombination models systematically underestimated out-of-frame TCR alpha sharing, but the models matched the sharing seen between unrelated individuals. Conclusions relied on cross-sectional statistical analysis, since the same donors could not be followed over many years. Out-of-frame TCR alpha sequences shared between twins showed an excess of low generation-probability sequences compared with coincidental sharing between unrelated individuals.

This clonotype was found a few times. Its recognized antigen is unknown. No clone much larger than this one lies a single base away; base qualities are absent. Only healthy Caucasian donors were included. The specimen was cord blood. The sequence derives from a newborn girl in good health. In this chain, TRBV20-1 is recombined with TRBJ1-4; a tentative D call is TRBD1 (5 bases match). Read as DNA, the sequence is TGCAGTGCTAGTTACCTGGGACTCCGTGAAAAACTGTTTTTT. Its protein is CSASYLGLREKLFF.